This entry lists 13 T cell receptor beta chains sequenced from one sample in a study of blood T cells in healthy people across ages. The second PCR ran about 6 to 12 cycles with a sample-barcoded 5' primer and J-beta primers. Each CDR3 protein is one row after TCRdb ran MiXCR on the 5' RACE reads. The sample includes some 700,000 distinct CDR3 sequences, around 46% of them seen just once. The sequenced sample was blood. These receptor sequences come from a woman aged 55-70 years in good health.

The V gene is TRBV20-1, the J gene TRBJ1-2; no clear D. The CDR3 consists of 12 residues. The germline V gene encodes CDR1 DFQATT and CDR2 SNEGSKA (reference sequence). The ends were cut back, 3 bases at V and 4 bases at J, with 9 bases in the middle. CDR3 in amino acids: CSASATSYGYTF. CDR3 nucleotides: TGCAGTGCTAGTGCGACATCCTATGGCTACACCTTC.

There are a few counts of this clonotype. Here the CDR3 DNA reads TGTGCCAGCAACCCCCATCCGGGACTCCAGACCCCTGGGGCCAACGTCCTGACTTTC. Its protein is CASNPHPGLQTPGANVLTF. V usage is TRBV9 and J usage is TRBJ2-6; D might be TRBD2 (6 bases). From germline, CDR1 is SGDLS and CDR2 YYNGEE. Trimming cost V 6 bases and J 2 bases, with 24 bases left between them. The CDR3 contains 19 residues.

This chain uses TRBV9 with TRBJ1-1; no firm D call. This CDR3 is built from 13 residues. V was trimmed by 4 bases and J by 1 base, leaving 8 bases between them. The germline gives CDR1 SGDLS, CDR2 YYNGEE. CDR3 in amino acids: CASSLNWNTEAFF. As DNA, the CDR3 is TGTGCCAGCAGCCTAAACTGGAACACTGAAGCTTTCTTT.

J is TRBJ1-2 and V is TRBV27, with D possibly being TRBD1 (6 bases). CDR3 size: 12 residues. V shed 6 bases and J shed 4 bases, with 9 bases lying between them. Germline CDR1 is MNHEY and CDR2 is SMNVEV (reference sequence). Written as DNA, the CDR3 is TGTGCCAGCAGGGCGGACAGCTATGGCTACACCTTC. Translating gives CASRADSYGYTF.

V and J are TRBV12-3 or TRBV12-4 and TRBJ2-4; 12 bases are a match to TRBD2. The CDR3 has 17 amino acids. The junction had 8 bases not matched to a gene; V was cut back by 3 bases and J by 5 bases. Written as DNA, the CDR3 is TGTGCCAGCAGTTTGGCCTCGGGACTAGCGGGCCAAAACATTCAGTACTTC. Translation: CASSLASGLAGQNIQYF.

The J gene is TRBJ2-7, the V gene TRBV24-1; TRBD1 might be the D (6 bases). The CDR3 is 14 amino acids. Germline V lookup: CDR1 KGHDR, CDR2 SFDVKD. Trimming shortened V by 7 bases and J by 3 bases, and 15 bases separated the two germline ends. The CDR3 spells CATRPGQPSYEQYF. The DNA of the CDR3 is TGTGCCACCAGGCCCGGACAGCCTAGCTACGAGCAGTACTTC.

The rearrangement joins TRBV21-1 to TRBJ2-1; the D call of TRBD2 is as the table states it, not checked on the DNA. TRBV21-1 is a pseudogene locus. The CDR3 spans 16 residues. CDR3 bases: TGTGCCAGCAGCTCACCCGGGACTAGCGCCCGTTGGATGCAGTTCTTC. Protein product: CASSSPGTSARWMQFF.

This clonotype appeared many times. The chain has TRBV4-3 and TRBJ2-7; weak D call: TRBD2 (6 bases). The CDR3 covers 15 residues. Trimming took off 0 bases at V and 4 bases at J, with 13 bases between the two ends. Germline V gene sequence: CDR1 LGHNA, CDR2 YSLEER. The CDR3 loop is CASSQEPGEGYEQYF. The CDR3 DNA reads as TGCGCCAGCAGCCAAGAACCGGGAGAGGGATACGAGCAGTACTTC.

The chain uses TRBV30 and TRBJ2-7; no firm D call. This CDR3 is built from 11 residues. Germline V CDR1 and CDR2: GTSNPN, SVGIG (reference sequence). V dropped 2 bases and J dropped 3 bases, with 5 bases sitting between them. The CDR3 DNA reads as TGTGCCTGGAGTCCCTACTACGAGCAGTACTTC. Protein: CAWSPYYEQYF.

This clonotype was counted a few times. The gene calls are TRBV3-1 and TRBJ2-5; D assignment may be TRBD1 or TRBD2 (5 bases each). CDR3 size: 14 residues. The V gene lost 4 bases and the J gene lost 2 bases, with 11 bases spanning the gap. CDR1 is LGHDT, CDR2 YNNKEL, per germline (reference sequence). CDR3 bases: TGTGCCAGCAGCCGCCGGGGCTCACAAGAGACCCAGTACTTC. The encoded protein is CASSRRGSQETQYF.

The sample holds a few counts of this clonotype. J is TRBJ2-1 and V is TRBV7-6; D remains unclear. This CDR3 is 12 amino acids long. CDR1 and CDR2 from the germline V gene are SGHVS and FNYEAQ. The V and J ends lost 2 bases and 6 bases respectively, with 5 bases between them. CDR3 region: CASSLSINEQFF. As DNA, the CDR3 is TGTGCCAGCAGCTTATCAATCAATGAGCAGTTCTTC.

This clonotype appeared a single time. The genes are TRBV12-5 and TRBJ1-5; 7 positions agree with TRBD1. Germline V CDR1 and CDR2: LGHNT, FRNRAP. Trimming cost V 0 bases and J 1 base; bases outside gene matches: 18. The CDR3 totals 21 residues. In DNA, the CDR3 is TGTGCTAGTGGTTTGGTACTTGGGAGGGCAGGGACCAGGGGGAGCAATCAGCCCCAGCATTTT. Translated, it gives CASGLVLGRAGTRGSNQPQHF.

The chain couples TRBV9 to TRBJ1-4, with D possibly being TRBD1 (6 bases). CDR1 and CDR2 (germline): SGDLS, YYNGEE. The CDR3 is 16 amino acids. Trimming removed 3 bases from V and 5 bases from J, with 17 bases in between. CDR3 amino acids: CASSEGGGERNEKLFF. The CDR3 DNA follows: TGTGCCAGCAGCGAGGGGGGGGGCGAAAGAAATGAAAAACTGTTTTTT.